This T cell receptor (beta chain) was profiled in a study of blood T cells in healthy people across ages. A remark on this clonotype: Its antigen is currently unknown.

Germline loops: CDR1 SGHRS, CDR2 YFSETQ. The V gene lost 8 bases and the J gene lost 11 bases, with 17 bases spanning the gap. This CDR3 has 12 amino acids. The second PCR ran about 6 to 12 cycles with a sample-barcoded 5' primer and J-beta primers. One entry per CDR3 protein results from TCRdb running MiXCR on the 5' RACE reads. There are more than 800,000 distinct CDR3 sequences in the sample; 29% occur only once, and approximately 15% lies in the top ten. Isolation per sample recovered at least 7 million PBMCs. Study-wide results and caveats: It was the long-lived donors that had more naive CD4+ cells and higher diversity than aged donors. Across the age range, TCR beta diversity per million T cells fell in a roughly linear way. Diversity figures derived from one million T cells were judged to underestimate the true value.

Sequenced material: blood. The clonotype originates from a woman at least 80 years old in good health. V gene TRBV5-1 combines with J gene TRBJ2-1, with no clear D. As DNA, the CDR3 is TGCGCCAGTCAACTCGGTGTCGGCCAGCAGTTCTTC. Amino acid sequence: CASQLGVGQQFF.